This T cell receptor (beta chain) was identified in a study of control samples from healthy donors and cancer patients (TCRdb year 2020). A remark on this clone: Its antigen target is currently unknown. Base qualities are not at hand, and no much larger clone is one base apart.

Library preparation used the immunoSEQ multiplex PCR assay. Entries here come from immuneACCESS through TCRdb and include only in-frame sequences with V and J called. Some clones fail to appear in such tables; in the studies checked, an unresolved V gene covers under half of the shortfall, and the cause of the remainder is unknown. This sample lists approximately 54,000 clones; about 88% were detected once. Together, the top ten hold around two fifths of the sample. The cysteine opens and the phenylalanine closes a CDR3 of 16 amino acids. The DNA shown is the 48-base CDR3, in frame from base 1. Trimming takes 0 bases from V and 2 bases from J, and the germline ends sit 14 bases apart. Sequences LGHNA (CDR1) and YSLEER (CDR2) are obtained from the germline V gene.

The clonotype was recovered from a man in his fifties with head and neck cancer. The chain is assembled from TRBV4-3 and TRBJ2-7, with no reliable assignment of the D segment. Source material: PBMCs. The bases read TGCGCCAGCAGCCAAGATGTTGGGAAGGCTCCCTACGAGCAGTACTTC. Its protein product is CASSQDVGKAPYEQYF.